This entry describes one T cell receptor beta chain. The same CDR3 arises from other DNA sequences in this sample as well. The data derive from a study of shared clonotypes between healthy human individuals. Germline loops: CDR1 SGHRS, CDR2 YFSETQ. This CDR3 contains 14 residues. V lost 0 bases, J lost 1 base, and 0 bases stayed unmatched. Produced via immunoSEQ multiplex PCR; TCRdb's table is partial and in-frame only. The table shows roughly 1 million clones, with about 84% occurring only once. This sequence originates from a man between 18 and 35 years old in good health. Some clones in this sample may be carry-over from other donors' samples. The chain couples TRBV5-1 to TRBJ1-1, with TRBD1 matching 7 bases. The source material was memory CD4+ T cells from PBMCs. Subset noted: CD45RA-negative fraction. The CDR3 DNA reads TGCGCCAGCAGCTTGGGGACAGGGAACACTGAAGCTTTCTTT. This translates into CASSLGTGNTEAFF.